The 18 T cell receptor beta chains below all came from one sample that was sequenced in a study of shared clonotypes between healthy human individuals. Sequencing used immunoSEQ multiplex PCR; TCRdb keeps in-frame clones, though not all of them. This table holds some 1,600,000 clones, nearly 99% found once. The sequencing input was naive CD4+ T cells sorted from blood. The sample's subset: CD45RA+ positively selected. The receptors stem from a man aged 25-45 years in good health.

With respect to this clone: This same CDR3 is encoded by further DNA sequences in the sample. V usage is TRBV7-9 and J usage is TRBJ2-1, with 7 bases aligning to TRBD2. The V segment lost 1 base and the J segment 7 bases; nucleotides outside the gene matches: 4. From germline, CDR1 is SEHNR and CDR2 FQNEAQ (reference sequence). This CDR3 has 14 amino acids. CDR3 loop: CASSLGLADNEQFF. In nucleotides, the CDR3 is TGTGCCAGCAGCTTAGGGCTAGCGGATAATGAGCAGTTCTTC.

The chain links TRBV5-1 to TRBJ2-5; 8 bases line up with TRBD2. The V gene end was trimmed by 1 base and the J gene end by 1 base; junction bases not matched to a gene: 3. Germline CDR1 SGHRS, CDR2 YFSETQ. CDR3 length equals 15 residues. CDR3 coding DNA: TGCGCCAGCAGCTTGATAGCGGGAAGCCAAGAGACCCAGTACTTC. Translated, it gives CASSLIAGSQETQYF.

This chain uses TRBV6-6 with TRBJ1-5, with D uncertain. CDR3 length equals 12 residues. V dropped 6 bases and J dropped 6 bases, with 9 bases sitting between them. Germline V CDR1 and CDR2: MNHNY, SVGAGI (reference sequence). The CDR3 nucleotides read TGTGCCAGCAGCGTTGGAGGTCAGCCCCAGCATTTT. Translating it yields CASSVGGQPQHF.

The rearrangement uses TRBV7-4 and TRBJ1-1, with D unclear. CDR1 and CDR2 (germline): SGHVT, SQSDAQ. Trimming removed 2 bases at V and 0 bases at J, with 16 bases between. The CDR3 consists of 17 residues. As DNA, the CDR3 is TGTGCCAGCAGCTTATTGGGGAATATTGTCATGAACACTGAAGCTTTCTTT. Translated: CASSLLGNIVMNTEAFF.

The chain is built from TRBV7-8 and TRBJ1-1; unclear D gene. CDR1 is SGHVS, CDR2 FQNEAQ, per germline. The germline V and J ends were trimmed by 5 bases and 5 bases, with 12 bases remaining between them. This CDR3 spans 13 amino acids. CDR3 bases: TGTGCCAGCAGCGCCCAGAAGGATACTGAAGCTTTCTTT. Encoded protein: CASSAQKDTEAFF.

The rearrangement uses TRBV27 and TRBJ2-2; D is undetermined. The CDR3 is 15 residues long. Germline lookup yields CDR1 MNHEY and CDR2 SMNVEV (reference sequence). V shed 5 bases and J shed 6 bases, with 16 bases lying between them. The CDR3 nucleotides are TGTGCCAGCAGTCCCCGAGGACCCGGACCCGGGGAGCTGTTTTTT. It specifies CASSPRGPGPGELFF.

The CDR3, as DNA: TGTGCCAGCAGTGTGAGGACTTCTAATAGGGCAGATACGCAGTATTTT. Amino acids: CASSVRTSNRADTQYF. The V call is TRBV6-4, the J call TRBJ2-3; possible D gene TRBD2, 5 bases. The germline V gene has CDR1 MRHNA and CDR2 SNTAGT. CDR3 length: 16 residues. With 4 bases removed from V and 4 bases from J, the gap between germline ends came to 18 bases.

The rearrangement uses TRBV11-2 and TRBJ1-2; no reliable D call. Trimming removed 3 bases at V and 6 bases at J, with 17 bases between. CDR3 length: 15 residues. Germline lookup yields CDR1 SGHAT and CDR2 FQNNGV. DNA of the CDR3: TGTGCCAGCAGCTTGAGGGCAGAGGTTGTAGATGGCTACACCTTC. This sequence encodes CASSLRAEVVDGYTF.

This chain joins TRBV9 and TRBJ2-3; D possibly corresponds to TRBD2 (6 bases). V was trimmed by 4 bases and J by 2 bases, leaving 14 bases between them. CDR1 SGDLS and CDR2 YYNGEE come from the germline V gene. CDR3 size: 15 residues. DNA for the CDR3: TGTGCCAGCAGCACCGGGGGACCACCCACAGATACGCAGTATTTT. Its protein is CASSTGGPPTDTQYF.

The chain has TRBV5-1 and TRBJ1-5, with D possibly TRBD1 on 5 matching bases. V lost 3 bases and J lost 5, with 12 bases in between. The germline V gene has CDR1 SGHRS and CDR2 YFSETQ. This CDR3 spans 14 amino acids. The CDR3 here is CASSSGTPDQPQHF. In nucleotides, the CDR3 is TGCGCCAGCAGCTCGGGGACTCCTGATCAGCCCCAGCATTTT.

The chain combines TRBV2 with TRBJ2-1; TRBD2 agrees at 14 bases. Germline assignment: CDR1 SNHLY and CDR2 FYNNEI. V dropped 3 bases and J dropped 2; count of bases not matched to a gene: 12. The CDR3 extends over 20 amino acids. Here the CDR3 DNA reads TGTGCCAGCAGTGATCGGGGACTAGCGGGAGAACTGTTCCCCTACAATGAGCAGTTCTTC. Amino acids: CASSDRGLAGELFPYNEQFF.

J is TRBJ2-5 and V is TRBV5-1, with D perhaps TRBD1 (6 bases). The CDR3 totals 16 residues. V dropped 0 bases and J dropped 5 bases, with 17 bases sitting between them. CDR1 is SGHRS, CDR2 YFSETQ, per germline. Written as DNA, the CDR3 is TGCGCCAGCAGCTTGGCTCTCCAGGGGTACGTCGAGACCCAGTACTTC. Translated: CASSLALQGYVETQYF.

V is TRBV6-5 and J is TRBJ1-2; tentatively, D is TRBD1 (5 bases). Germline V gives CDR1 MNHEY, CDR2 SVGAGI. This CDR3 has 13 amino acids. The V end lost 5 bases, the J end lost 2 bases, and 9 bases lay between the germline ends. As DNA, the CDR3 is TGTGCCAGCAGTCAGGGACTGAACTATGGCTACACCTTC. Translation: CASSQGLNYGYTF.

This rearrangement joins TRBV5-1 to TRBJ2-2, with 9 bases fitting TRBD1. The germline V gene has CDR1 SGHRS and CDR2 YFSETQ. The ends lost 0 bases at V and 4 bases at J; junction bases unmatched: 10. This CDR3 has 18 amino acids. The CDR3 nucleotides are TGCGCCAGCAGCTTGGGACCGGGACAGGGACCTACCACCGGGGAGCTGTTTTTT. Residues: CASSLGPGQGPTTGELFF. The whole variable domain, filled in from reference TRBV5-1 and TRBJ2-2, reads KAGVTQTPRYLIKTRGQQVTLSCSPISGHRSVSWYQQTPGQGLQFLFEYFSETQRNKGNFPGRFSGRQFSNSRSEMNVSTLELGDSALYLCASSLGPGQGPTTGELFFGEGSRLTVL.

The chain employs TRBV7-6 and TRBJ1-4; D is perhaps TRBD1 (5 bases). This CDR3 is built from 14 residues. V lost 5 bases and J lost 0, with 7 bases in between. Per germline, CDR1 SGHVS and CDR2 FNYEAQ. CDR3 region: CASSPGPTNEKLFF. The CDR3 nucleotides are TGTGCCAGCAGCCCGGGACCAACTAATGAAAAACTGTTTTTT.

This clone was seen a few times. V gene TRBV7-9 combines with J gene TRBJ2-7, with TRBD1 as a possible D gene (6 bases). The CDR3 contains 15 residues. Trimming pared 5 bases from V and 3 bases from J, leaving 17 bases between. The germline gives CDR1 SEHNR, CDR2 FQNEAQ (reference sequence). This chain's CDR3 is CASSPSLRGNYEQYF. CDR3 nucleotides: TGTGCCAGCAGCCCCTCCCTCAGGGGAAACTACGAGCAGTACTTC.

This rearrangement joins TRBV7-2 to TRBJ2-1; D call uncertain. The germline V and J ends were trimmed by 8 bases and 0 bases, with 14 bases remaining between them. The germline V gene has CDR1 SGHTA and CDR2 FQGNSA. CDR3 length: 15 residues. CDR3 sequence (DNA): TGTGCCAGCCGTCGGGCGGCGAGCTCCTACAATGAGCAGTTCTTC. Protein: CASRRAASSYNEQFF.

J is TRBJ1-1 and V is TRBV6-1, with D uncertain. The CDR3 has 13 amino acids. The germline V gene has CDR1 MNHNS and CDR2 SASEGT. V was cut by 2 bases and J by 1 base, with 5 bases left in between. The CDR3 spells CASSEQPNTEAFF. CDR3 bases: TGTGCCAGCAGTGAACAGCCGAACACTGAAGCTTTCTTT.